This entry describes one T cell receptor (beta chain). The CDR3 covers 19 residues. J gave up 4 bases and V 6 bases, and 19 bases lay outside the gene matches. Germline lookup yields CDR1 LGHNT and CDR2 FRNRAP. The entry originates in a study of blood T cell repertoires in COVID-19. The data were produced by immunoSEQ multiplex PCR, yet TCRdb's version contains in-frame clones alone and is incomplete. The profile shows over 150,000 clones, roughly nine tenths of them singletons. The sequence was collected from a woman aged 45-60 years who had recovered from COVID-19. The chain joins TRBV12-5 to TRBJ2-2, with TRBD1 matching over 8 bases. The source material was PBMCs or T cells enriched from blood (not recorded which). The CDR3 is CASGSIQGGSDWSTGELFF. CDR3 nucleotide sequence: TGTGCTAGTGGCTCGATACAGGGGGGATCGGATTGGAGCACCGGGGAGCTGTTTTTT.